What follows describes a single T cell receptor (beta chain). Its cognate antigen is unknown. TCRdb reanalysed the reads using MiXCR and keeps one entry per CDR3 protein. The sample has some 920,000 distinct CDR3 sequences, roughly 30% seen once. The data stem from a study of T cell repertoires in cytomegalovirus infection. For the study at large: Carrying CMV and the relevant HLA type showed in public TCR beta signatures.

Germline CDR1 reads SGHVS; CDR2 reads FNYEAQ. The CDR3 runs to 12 residues. The V and J ends lost 1 base and 8 bases respectively, with 8 bases between them. Study outcomes and limitations: Cumulative public TCR beta family frequency identified CMV carriers with the relevant HLA. It was HLA-C-restricted CMV-specific TCR beta clonotypes that dominated the response ex vivo.

Sequenced here: cultured CD8+ T cells from PBMCs, sampled from culture after CMV antigen stimulation. J is TRBJ1-1 and V is TRBV7-6; D gene unclear. The sequence was obtained from a human donor in good health (CMV status not recorded). Some clones in this sample may be carry-over from other donors' samples. The DNA for the CDR3 is TGTGCCAGCAGCTTAGGGGCACGAGAAGCTTTCTTT. Protein sequence: CASSLGAREAFF.